This T cell receptor (beta chain) stems from a study of shared clonotypes between healthy human individuals. Study conclusions and caveats: A limitation of the genetic and exposure-history diversity represented arose from few donors.

Every unsorted PBMC PCR replicate was loaded with about 300 ng DNA, approximately 29,000 T cell genomes. As processed by the authors: Junction-only immunoSEQ sequences carried no quality scores, so filtering differed. Libraries were prepared by immunoSEQ multiplex PCR; TCRdb keeps only in-frame clonotypes and omits some of them. The V and J calls and clone size come from that table; D and trimming were worked out from the DNA. The sample lists about half a million clones; less than 85% were seen once. Notes on this clone: No antigen is known for it.

The donor cohort consisted entirely of Caucasian adults residing in Nashville, Tennessee. V shed 6 bases and J 3 bases; nucleotides not matched to a gene: 11. Germline lookup yields CDR1 MNHEY and CDR2 SVGAGI. CDR3 length: 15 amino acids. The specimen sequenced was PBMCs. This receptor was identified in a middle-aged woman in good health. Some clones in this sample may be carry-over from other donors' samples. This chain links TRBV6-5 with TRBJ2-7, with 7 bases that match TRBD2. The CDR3 coding sequence is TGTGCCAGCAGCGTCGCTAGCGGCTCATACTACGAGCAGTACTTC. Translation: CASSVASGSYYEQYF.